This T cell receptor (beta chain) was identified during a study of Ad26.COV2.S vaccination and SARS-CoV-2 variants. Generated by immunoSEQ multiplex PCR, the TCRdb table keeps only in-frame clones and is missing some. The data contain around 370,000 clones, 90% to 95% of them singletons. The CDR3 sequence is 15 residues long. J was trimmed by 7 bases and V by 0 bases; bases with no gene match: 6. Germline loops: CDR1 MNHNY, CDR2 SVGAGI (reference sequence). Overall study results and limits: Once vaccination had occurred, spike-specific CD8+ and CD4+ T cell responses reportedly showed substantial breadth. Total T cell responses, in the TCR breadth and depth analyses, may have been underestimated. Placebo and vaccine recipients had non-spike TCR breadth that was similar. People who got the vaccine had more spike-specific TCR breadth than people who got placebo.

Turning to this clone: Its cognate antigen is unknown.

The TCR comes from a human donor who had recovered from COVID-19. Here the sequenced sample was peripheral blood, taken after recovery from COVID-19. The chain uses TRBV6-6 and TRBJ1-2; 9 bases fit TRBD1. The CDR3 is CASSYSGTGYFGYTF. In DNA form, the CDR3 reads TGTGCCAGCAGTTACTCCGGGACAGGGTACTTTGGCTACACCTTC.